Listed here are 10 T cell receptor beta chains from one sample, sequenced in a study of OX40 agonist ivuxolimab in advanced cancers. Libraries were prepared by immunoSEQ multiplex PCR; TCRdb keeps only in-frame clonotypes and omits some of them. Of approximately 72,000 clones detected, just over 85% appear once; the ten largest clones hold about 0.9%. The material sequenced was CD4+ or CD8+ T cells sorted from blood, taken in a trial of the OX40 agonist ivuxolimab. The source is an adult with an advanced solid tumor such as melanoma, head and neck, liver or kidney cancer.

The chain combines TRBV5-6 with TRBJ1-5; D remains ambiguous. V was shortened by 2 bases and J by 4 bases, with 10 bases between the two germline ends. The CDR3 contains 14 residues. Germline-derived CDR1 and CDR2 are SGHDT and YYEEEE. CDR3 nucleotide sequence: TGTGCCAGCAGCTTATACAGCTTGAATCAGCCCCAGCATTTT. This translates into CASSLYSLNQPQHF. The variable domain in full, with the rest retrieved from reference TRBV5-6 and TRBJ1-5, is DAGVTQSPTHLIKTRGQQVTLRCSPKSGHDTVSWYQQALGQGPQFIFQYYEEEERQRGNFPDRFSGHQFPNYSSELNVNALLLGDSALYLCASSLYSLNQPQHFGDGTRLSIL.

The CDR3 sequence is CASSLVNSGNTIYF. CDR3 nucleotide sequence: TGTGCCAGCAGCTTAGTCAACTCTGGAAACACCATATATTTT. The chain combines TRBV11-2 with TRBJ1-3; no definite D call. CDR1 and CDR2 from the germline V gene are SGHAT and FQNNGV. V dropped 1 base and J dropped 0 bases, with 4 bases sitting between them. The CDR3 is 14 residues long.

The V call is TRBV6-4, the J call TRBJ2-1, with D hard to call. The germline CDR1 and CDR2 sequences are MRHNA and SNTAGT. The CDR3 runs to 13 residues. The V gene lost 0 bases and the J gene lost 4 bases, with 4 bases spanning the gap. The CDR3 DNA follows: TGTGCCAGCAGTGACTCCGGTTACAATGAGCAGTTCTTC. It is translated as CASSDSGYNEQFF.

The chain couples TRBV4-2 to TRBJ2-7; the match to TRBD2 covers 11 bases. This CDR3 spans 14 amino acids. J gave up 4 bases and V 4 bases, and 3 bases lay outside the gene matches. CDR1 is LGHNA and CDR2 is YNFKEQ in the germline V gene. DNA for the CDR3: TGTGCCAGCAGCCGGGGACTAGCGGAATACGAGCAGTACTTC. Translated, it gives CASSRGLAEYEQYF.

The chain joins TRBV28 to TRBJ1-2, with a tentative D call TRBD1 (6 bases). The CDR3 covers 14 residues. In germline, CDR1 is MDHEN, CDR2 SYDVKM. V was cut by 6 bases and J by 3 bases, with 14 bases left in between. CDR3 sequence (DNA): TGTGCCAGCAGGGGTGGGGGGGCGTACTATGGCTACACCTTC. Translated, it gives CASRGGGAYYGYTF.

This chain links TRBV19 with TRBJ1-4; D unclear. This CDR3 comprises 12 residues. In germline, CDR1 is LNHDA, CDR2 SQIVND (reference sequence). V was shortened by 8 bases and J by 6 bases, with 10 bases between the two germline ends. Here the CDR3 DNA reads TGTGCCAGTGCGTCGTACGATGAAAAACTGTTTTTT. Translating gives CASASYDEKLFF.

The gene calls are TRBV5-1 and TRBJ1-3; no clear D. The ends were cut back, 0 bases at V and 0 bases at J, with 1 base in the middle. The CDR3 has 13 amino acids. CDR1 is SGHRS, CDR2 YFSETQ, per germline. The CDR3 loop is CASSLGSGNTIYF. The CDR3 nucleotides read TGCGCCAGCAGCTTGGGCTCTGGAAACACCATATATTTT.

The CDR3 sequence: CASSQDFRGYGYTF. CDR3 bases: TGTGCCAGCAGCCAAGATTTTAGAGGGTATGGCTACACCTTC. This chain uses TRBV14 with TRBJ1-2, with D uncertain. V lost 0 bases and J lost 5, with 10 bases in between. The CDR3 consists of 14 residues. The germline V gene has CDR1 SGHDN and CDR2 FVKESK.

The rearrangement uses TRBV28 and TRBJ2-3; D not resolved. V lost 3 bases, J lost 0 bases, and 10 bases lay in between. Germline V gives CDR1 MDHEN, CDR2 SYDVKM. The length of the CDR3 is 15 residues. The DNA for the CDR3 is TGTGCCAGCAGTTTTACTGGGTATAGCACAGATACGCAGTATTTT. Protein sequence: CASSFTGYSTDTQYF.

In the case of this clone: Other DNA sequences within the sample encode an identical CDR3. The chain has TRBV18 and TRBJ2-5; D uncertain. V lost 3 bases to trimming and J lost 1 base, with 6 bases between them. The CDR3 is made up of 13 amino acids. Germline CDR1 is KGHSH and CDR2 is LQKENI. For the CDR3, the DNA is TGTGCCAGCTCACCGGGAACCCAAGAGACCCAGTACTTC. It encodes CASSPGTQETQYF.